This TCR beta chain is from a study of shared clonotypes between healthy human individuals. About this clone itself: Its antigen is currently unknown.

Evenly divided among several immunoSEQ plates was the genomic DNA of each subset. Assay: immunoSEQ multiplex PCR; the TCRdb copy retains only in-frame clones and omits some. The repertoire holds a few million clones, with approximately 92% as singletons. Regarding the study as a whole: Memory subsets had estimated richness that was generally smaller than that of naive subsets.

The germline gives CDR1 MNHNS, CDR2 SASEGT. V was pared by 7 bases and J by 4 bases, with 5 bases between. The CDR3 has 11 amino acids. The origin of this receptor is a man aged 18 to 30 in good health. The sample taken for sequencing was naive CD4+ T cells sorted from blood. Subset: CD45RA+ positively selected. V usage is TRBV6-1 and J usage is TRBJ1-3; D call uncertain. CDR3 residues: CASIEGNTIYF. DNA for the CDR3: TGTGCCAGCATAGAAGGAAACACCATATATTTT.